The 7 T cell receptor beta chains below were found in one sample sequenced in a study of OX40 agonist ivuxolimab in advanced cancers. Clones were read by immunoSEQ multiplex PCR, and TCRdb kept only the in-frame ones, dropping some. The sample lists around 58,000 clones; around 89% were seen once. The sample in question was CD4+ or CD8+ T cells sorted from blood, obtained in a trial of the OX40 agonist ivuxolimab. Receptor source: an adult with an advanced solid tumor such as melanoma, head and neck, liver or kidney cancer.

In its sample, this clone was seen a few times. The chain combines TRBV5-1 with TRBJ2-7; 11 positions match TRBD1. Germline CDR1 and CDR2: SGHRS and YFSETQ. V shed 5 bases and J 5 bases; nucleotides not matched to a gene: 3. The CDR3 has 13 residues. The CDR3 spells CASRGTGGNEQYF. The CDR3 DNA reads TGCGCCAGCAGGGGGACAGGGGGGAACGAGCAGTACTTC.

The chain recombines TRBV20-1 with TRBJ2-3; D is unresolved. CDR1 is DFQATT and CDR2 is SNEGSKA in the germline V gene (reference sequence). Trimming pared 7 bases from V and 10 bases from J, leaving 15 bases between. This CDR3 spans 11 amino acids. Here the CDR3 DNA reads TGCAGTGTTCAGTTCCTTGGAGCGCAGTATTTT. This codes for CSVQFLGAQYF.

This clone was detected a few times. Here the CDR3 DNA reads TGCGCCAGCAGCCAGAGGACCCGATCCGGGACAGGGGTCAATCAGCCCCAGCATTTT. Translated: CASSQRTRSGTGVNQPQHF. The chain uses TRBV4-1 and TRBJ1-5; the match to TRBD1 covers 10 bases. CDR3 length: 19 amino acids. The ends lost 3 bases at V and 3 bases at J; junction bases unmatched: 14. From germline, CDR1 is MGHRA and CDR2 YSYEKL.

The J gene is TRBJ1-5, the V gene TRBV6-1; no clear D gene. The CDR3 loop spans 14 amino acids. From germline, CDR1 is MNHNS and CDR2 SASEGT. The V end was cut by 1 base, the J end by 4 bases, with 8 bases between. CDR3 region: CASSEVGWNQPQHF. The CDR3 region has the DNA TGTGCCAGCAGTGAAGTTGGCTGGAATCAGCCCCAGCATTTT.

The chain is built from TRBV11-1 and TRBJ2-6; D might be TRBD2 (5 bases). The CDR3 consists of 16 residues. The V end was cut by 3 bases, the J end by 2 bases, with 11 bases between. In germline, CDR1 is SGHAT, CDR2 FQDESV (reference sequence). The CDR3 here is CASSFAQEAGANVLTF. The CDR3 region has the DNA TGTGCCAGCAGCTTCGCCCAGGAGGCTGGGGCCAACGTCCTGACTTTC.

This clone has just one count. The V gene is TRBV18, the J gene TRBJ2-2, with unresolved D. Trimming stripped 0 bases from V and 6 bases from J, with 5 bases between. Germline CDR1 reads KGHSH; CDR2 reads LQKENI. The length of the CDR3 is 13 residues. This CDR3 is CASSPPSAGELFF. The CDR3, as DNA: TGTGCCAGCTCACCACCGAGTGCCGGGGAGCTGTTTTTT. Combining the CDR3 with reference TRBV18 and TRBJ2-2 gives the whole variable domain NAGVMQNPRHLVRRRGQEARLRCSPMKGHSHVYWYRQLPEEGLKFMVYLQKENIIDESGMPKERFSAEFPKEGPSILRIQQVVRGDSAAYFCASSPPSAGELFFGEGSRLTVL.

This clone was seen once. The chain couples TRBV6-1 to TRBJ2-5; the match to TRBD1 covers 7 bases. Germline-derived CDR1 and CDR2 are MNHNS and SASEGT. V trimming: 8 bases; J trimming: 4 bases; junction bases outside the gene matches: 7. The CDR3 is made up of 13 amino acids. This CDR3 reads CASVLGTVETQYF. The DNA of the CDR3 is TGTGCCAGCGTACTGGGGACAGTAGAGACCCAGTACTTC.